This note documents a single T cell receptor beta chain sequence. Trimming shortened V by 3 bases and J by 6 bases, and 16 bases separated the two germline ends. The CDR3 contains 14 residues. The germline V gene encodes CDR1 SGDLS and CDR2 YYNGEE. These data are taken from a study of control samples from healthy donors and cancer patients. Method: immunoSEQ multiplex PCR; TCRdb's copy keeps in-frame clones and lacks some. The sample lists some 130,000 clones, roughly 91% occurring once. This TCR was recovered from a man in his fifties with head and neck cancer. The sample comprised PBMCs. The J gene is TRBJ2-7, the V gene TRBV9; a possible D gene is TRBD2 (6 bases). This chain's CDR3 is CASSGGDPTSEQYF. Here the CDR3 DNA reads TGTGCCAGCAGCGGGGGGGACCCTACCAGCGAGCAGTACTTC.